These 19 T cell receptor beta chains originate from one sample sequenced in a study of blood T cells in healthy people across ages. A second PCR, run for about 6 to 11 cycles, used a sample-barcoded 5' primer plus a J-beta primer mix. TCRdb reprocessed the 5' RACE reads with MiXCR, giving one entry per CDR3 protein. Of roughly 1,800,000 distinct CDR3 sequences listed, just under 50% are singletons. The sequenced sample was blood. The receptor source for this set is a woman aged 40 to 49 in good health.

The chain combines TRBV24-1 with TRBJ2-5; 7 nucleotides line up with TRBD1. The CDR3 is 15 amino acids. With V trimmed by 4 bases and J by 3 bases, 7 bases remained unmatched. From germline, CDR1 is KGHDR and CDR2 SFDVKD. CDR3 sequence reads: CATSDPGQPEETQYF. As DNA, the CDR3 is TGTGCCACCAGTGACCCGGGACAGCCTGAAGAGACCCAGTACTTC.

The genes are TRBV24-1 and TRBJ2-1; TRBD1 matches at 8 bases. The CDR3 contains 17 residues. With 3 bases clipped from V and 2 bases from J, the junction kept 8 bases outside the gene matches. Germline V gene data show CDR1 as KGHDR and CDR2 as SFDVKD. The CDR3 coding sequence is TGTGCCACCAGTGATGGGGGACAGGTCAGAACCTACAATGAGCAGTTCTTC. Translating gives CATSDGGQVRTYNEQFF.

The rearrangement links TRBV6-5 to TRBJ2-3; 10 positions agree with TRBD2. Germline V gene sequence: CDR1 MNHEY, CDR2 SVGAGI. V trimming: 7 bases; J trimming: 4 bases; junction bases outside the gene matches: 8. The length of the CDR3 is 15 residues. The CDR3: CASKTSGGGADTQYF. For the CDR3, the DNA is TGTGCCAGCAAGACGAGCGGGGGGGGCGCAGATACGCAGTATTTT.

V gene TRBV6-1 combines with J gene TRBJ2-5, with a tentative D call TRBD1 (6 bases). The CDR3 covers 15 residues. Trimming shortened V by 2 bases and J by 11 bases, and 21 bases separated the two germline ends. The V gene's germline CDR1 is MNHNS and CDR2 SASEGT. The CDR3, as DNA: TGTGCCAGCAGTGAACGGACCCAGGGGTGGAATGAGCAGTACTTC. Residues: CASSERTQGWNEQYF.

Only a few counts were recorded for this clonotype. The rearrangement joins TRBV11-2 to TRBJ2-4; no clear D. The end of the DNA is better explained by TRBJ2-5, so the J call may be wrong. The CDR3 has 15 amino acids. Germline V gene sequence: CDR1 SGHAT, CDR2 FQNNGV. The CDR3 coding sequence is TGTGCCAGCAGCTTATTGGCCCAGATCGGGGAGACCCAGTACTTC. Translation: CASSLLAQIGETQYF.

V is TRBV20-1 and J is TRBJ1-5, with TRBD1 matching 9 bases. Trimming cost V 3 bases and J 6 bases; bases outside gene matches: 9. Per the germline V gene, CDR1 is DFQATT and CDR2 is SNEGSKA (reference sequence). The CDR3 is made up of 15 amino acids. The CDR3 spells CSASRGTGIFQPQHF. The CDR3 nucleotides read TGCAGTGCTAGTCGCGGGACAGGGATTTTTCAGCCCCAGCATTTT.

The DNA for the CDR3 is TGTGCCAGCAGCTTAGCGAATCTGGGGCGGGCGAACTACGAGCAGTACTTC. This translates into CASSLANLGRANYEQYF. The genes are TRBV7-2 and TRBJ2-7; D tentatively fits TRBD1 or TRBD2 (5 bases each). V lost 0 bases, J lost 3 bases, and 18 bases lay in between. Looked up from germline, CDR1 is SGHTA and CDR2 is FQGNSA. The CDR3 length is 17 residues.

This chain connects TRBV28 to TRBJ1-5, with D tentatively TRBD1 (5 bases). This CDR3 has 15 residues. Trimming removed 2 bases at V and 7 bases at J, with 15 bases between. Germline CDR1 and CDR2: MDHEN and SYDVKM. CDR3 nucleotide sequence: TGTGCCAGCAGTTTAGGGGGGTTAGTGGGGCAGCCCCAGCATTTT. Translation: CASSLGGLVGQPQHF.

The chain recombines TRBV29-1 with TRBJ1-2; 8 positions agree with TRBD1. CDR1 is SQVTM, CDR2 ANQGSEA, per germline. The CDR3 is made up of 15 amino acids. With V trimmed by 3 bases and J by 4 bases, 10 bases remained unmatched. CDR3 coding DNA: TGCAGCGTTGACAATCCCGGACAGGGTCTCTATGGCTACACCTTC. Translated, it gives CSVDNPGQGLYGYTF.

This clonotype was seen only a few times. The chain carries TRBV9 and TRBJ1-2; D gene unclear. This CDR3 contains 12 residues. Germline CDR1 is SGDLS and CDR2 is YYNGEE. V dropped 2 bases and J dropped 7 bases, with 9 bases sitting between them. The CDR3 protein is CASSVGVSGYTF. The CDR3 DNA sequence: TGTGCCAGCAGCGTTGGTGTAAGTGGCTACACCTTC.

This clonotype appeared a single time. The chain combines TRBV21-1 with TRBJ2-5; TRBD2 is the table's D call and was not checked against the DNA. TRBV21-1 is assigned pseudogene status. The CDR3 sequence is 14 residues long. In nucleotides, the CDR3 is TGTGCCAGCAGCGCCCGACTAGCGAAAGAGACCCAGTACTTC. It codes for CASSARLAKETQYF.

The rearrangement joins TRBV6-5 to TRBJ2-7, with 9 nucleotides matching TRBD1. Germline V gives CDR1 MNHEY, CDR2 SVGAGI. This CDR3 comprises 14 residues. The V segment lost 5 bases and the J segment 1 base; nucleotides outside the gene matches: 3. DNA for the CDR3: TGTGCCAGCAGTGTACAGGGGGCTTCCTACGAGCAGTACTTC. This sequence encodes CASSVQGASYEQYF.

V gene TRBV21-1 combines with J gene TRBJ1-4; the DNA was not used to check the table's D call, TRBD1. TRBV21-1 has pseudogene status. This CDR3 is built from 18 residues. CDR3 loop: CASSKEDRGRFSDEKLFF. As DNA, the CDR3 is TGTGCCAGCAGCAAAGAAGACAGGGGGCGGTTTAGTGATGAAAAACTGTTTTTT.

This clonotype was recorded only once. This chain uses TRBV12-5 with TRBJ1-2; D call uncertain. The CDR3 extends over 14 amino acids. V was pared by 6 bases and J by 0 bases, with 11 bases between. The V gene's germline CDR1 is LGHNT and CDR2 FRNRAP. CDR3 bases: TGTGCTAGTGGAGATTCGGGTGCTAACTATGGCTACACCTTC. This translates into CASGDSGANYGYTF.

The chain links TRBV7-8 to TRBJ2-7; no definite D call. The CDR3 runs 15 residues. From germline, CDR1 is SGHVS and CDR2 FQNEAQ. Trimming left V 4 bases short and J 2 bases short, with 15 bases between. CDR3 loop: CASSSLAGVTYEQYF. The CDR3, as DNA: TGTGCCAGCAGCTCACTGGCCGGCGTTACCTACGAGCAGTACTTC.

This clonotype has a handful of counts. The chain recombines TRBV12-3 or TRBV12-4 with TRBJ2-1, with 7 positions matching TRBD1. J was trimmed by 9 bases and V by 5 bases; bases with no gene match: 10. CDR3 size: 14 residues. CDR3 protein: CASSLRQGSGEQFF. The CDR3 coding sequence is TGTGCCAGCAGTCTCCGACAGGGCTCGGGTGAGCAGTTCTTC.

This clonotype showed up just once. This chain joins TRBV18 and TRBJ2-1; the D gene is possibly TRBD2 (5 bases). Germline V gene lookup returns CDR1 KGHSH and CDR2 LQKENI. CDR3 size: 17 residues. The V and J ends lost 0 bases and 1 base respectively, with 13 bases between them. The CDR3, as DNA: TGTGCCAGCTCACCACCGCGCGGCAGCGGATCCTACAATGAGCAGTTCTTC. It encodes CASSPPRGSGSYNEQFF.

The chain joins TRBV6-1 to TRBJ1-4; TRBD1 aligns across 7 bases. The CDR3 length is 17 residues. Germline V gene sequence: CDR1 MNHNS, CDR2 SASEGT. V dropped 5 bases and J dropped 7; count of bases not matched to a gene: 16. CDR3 in amino acids: CASSQPTHSGGSEKLFF. The CDR3 nucleotides read TGTGCCAGCAGTCAACCCACCCACTCAGGGGGATCTGAAAAACTGTTTTTT.

The chain is built from TRBV6-1 and TRBJ2-7; D may be TRBD1 (5 bases). Germline V gene data show CDR1 as MNHNS and CDR2 as SASEGT. The length of the CDR3 is 15 residues. V shed 6 bases and J shed 3 bases, with 18 bases lying between them. The CDR3 here is CASSEPRESYYEQYF. The CDR3 bases are TGTGCCAGCAGCGAGCCCAGGGAATCGTACTACGAGCAGTACTTC.